Below, one T cell receptor beta chain is given with its context. The repertoire was sequenced with immunoSEQ multiplex PCR; TCRdb's copy has only in-frame clones and lacks some. The table lists tens of thousands of clones, roughly 85% of them singletons, with more than 1% in the top ten. The source of the sample is a study of blood T cell repertoires in COVID-19. CDR3 length: 13 amino acids. Trimming removed 3 bases at V and 5 bases at J, with 10 bases between. CDR1 and CDR2 from the germline V gene are ENHRY and SYGVKD. The TCR comes from a man aged 35 to 55 with acute or convalescent COVID-19. Sequencing was carried out using peripheral blood. V is TRBV10-3 and J is TRBJ1-1, with D tentatively TRBD1 (5 bases). The CDR3 spells CAISDARGTEAFF. CDR3 nucleotides: TGTGCCATCAGTGATGCCCGGGGGACTGAAGCTTTCTTT.